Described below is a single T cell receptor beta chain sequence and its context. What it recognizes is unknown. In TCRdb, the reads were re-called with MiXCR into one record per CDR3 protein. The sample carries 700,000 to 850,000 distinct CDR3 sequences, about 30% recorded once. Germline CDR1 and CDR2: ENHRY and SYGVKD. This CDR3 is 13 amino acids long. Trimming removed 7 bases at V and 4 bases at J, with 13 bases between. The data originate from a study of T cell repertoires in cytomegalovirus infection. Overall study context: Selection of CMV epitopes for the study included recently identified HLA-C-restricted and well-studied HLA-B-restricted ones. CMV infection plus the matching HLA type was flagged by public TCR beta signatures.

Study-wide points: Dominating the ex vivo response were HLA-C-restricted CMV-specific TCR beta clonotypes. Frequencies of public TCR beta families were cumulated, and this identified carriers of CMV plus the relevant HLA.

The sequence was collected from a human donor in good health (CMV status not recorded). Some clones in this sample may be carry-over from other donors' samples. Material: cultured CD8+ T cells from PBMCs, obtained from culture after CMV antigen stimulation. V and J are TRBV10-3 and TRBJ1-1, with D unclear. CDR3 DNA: TGTGCCATCATGTATAGGGAGGGCACTGAAGCTTTCTTT. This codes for CAIMYREGTEAFF.